What follows are 18 T cell receptor beta chains derived from one specimen sequenced in a study of circulating CD8 cells and anti-PD-1 response in melanoma. The QIAseq Immune Repertoire TCR panel built the libraries from roughly 15 ng of total RNA. TCRdb passed the reads through MiXCR, listing each CDR3 protein once. The profile shows more than 500 distinct CDR3 sequences, roughly 10% of them singletons. Four subsets defined by PD-1 and/or TIGIT were sorted from live CD3+CD8+TCRalphabeta+ cells. The sample here was CD8+ T cells from PBMCs, taken at baseline or after one month of anti-PD-1 therapy (not recorded which). These receptors originate from a human donor with melanoma.

This clonotype is large (0.1 to 1%). This sequence joins TRBV29-1 and TRBJ2-6, with D possibly matching TRBD2 (5 bases). Trimming removed 8 bases at V and 2 bases at J, with 19 bases between. The germline V gene has CDR1 SQVTM and CDR2 ANQGSEA. This CDR3 is 16 amino acids long. The CDR3: CSSLGGSGTGANVLTF. CDR3 nucleotides: TGCAGCTCCCTCGGAGGATCCGGAACTGGGGCCAACGTCCTGACTTTC.

Sample share makes this clonotype large. V usage is TRBV5-6 and J usage is TRBJ2-3, with D perhaps being TRBD1 or TRBD2 (6 bases each). The germline gives CDR1 SGHDT, CDR2 YYEEEE. The CDR3 totals 14 residues. The ends were cut back, 2 bases at V and 2 bases at J, with 9 bases in the middle. The CDR3 DNA sequence: TGTGCCAGCAGCTTCGGGGGCCACACAGATACGCAGTATTTT. Encoded protein: CASSFGGHTDTQYF.

This clonotype is judged large. V usage is TRBV20-1 and J usage is TRBJ1-6; a possible D gene is TRBD1 (6 bases). The CDR3 has 14 amino acids. V was shortened by 0 bases and J by 10 bases, with 13 bases between the two germline ends. Germline loops: CDR1 DFQATT, CDR2 SNEGSKA (reference sequence). The DNA of the CDR3 is TGCAGTGCTAGAGAGGGGGGCGGCAGCTCACCCCTCCACTTT. This codes for CSAREGGGSSPLHF.

By sample fraction, this clonotype is large. The chain links TRBV19 to TRBJ2-1; D unresolved. V lost 1 base, J lost 0 bases, and 7 bases lay in between. This CDR3 contains 15 residues. Looked up from germline, CDR1 is LNHDA and CDR2 is SQIVND (reference sequence). CDR3 in amino acids: CASSIVESSYNEQFF. The CDR3 DNA reads TGTGCCAGTAGTATAGTGGAGAGCTCCTACAATGAGCAGTTCTTC. Full variable domain (outside the CDR3, taken from reference TRBV19 and TRBJ2-1): DGGITQSPKYLFRKEGQNVTLSCEQNLNHDAMYWYRQDPGQGLRLIYYSQIVNDFQKGDIAEGYSVSREKKESFPLTVTSAQKNPTAFYLCASSIVESSYNEQFFGPGTRLTVL.

In regard to this clonotype: This may be a read error: a much more frequent sequence differs by one nucleotide. The genes are TRBV28 and TRBJ2-3; D is unclear. Between the trimmed V and J ends, which lost 8 bases and 8 bases, there was a span of 11 bases. The CDR3 has 11 amino acids. The germline V gene has CDR1 MDHEN and CDR2 SYDVKM. The CDR3 coding sequence is TGTGCCAGCGGCCTTGCCGGTACGCAGTATTTT. Residues: CASGLAGTQYF.

J is TRBJ2-7 and V is TRBV2; the D is unclear. Between the trimmed V and J ends, which lost 7 bases and 2 bases, there was a span of 6 bases. The CDR3 totals 11 residues. The germline V gene encodes CDR1 SNHLY and CDR2 FYNNEI. The CDR3, as DNA: TGTGCCAGCACAGATGCCTACGAGCAGTACTTC. Translating it yields CASTDAYEQYF.

This clonotype is judged large. J is TRBJ2-7 and V is TRBV28; the D gene could be TRBD1 or TRBD2 (5 bases each). Germline-derived CDR1 and CDR2 are MDHEN and SYDVKM. This CDR3 has 12 amino acids. With 5 bases removed from V and 6 bases from J, the gap between germline ends came to 11 bases. CDR3 in amino acids: CASSPGSSEQYF. The CDR3 DNA is TGTGCCAGCAGTCCAGGGAGCAGCGAGCAGTACTTC.

By share, this clonotype ranks as medium-sized. This chain links TRBV20-1 with TRBJ2-2, with 9 bases fitting TRBD1. Germline CDR1 DFQATT, CDR2 SNEGSKA (reference sequence). The trim removed 3 bases at V and 3 bases at J, leaving 2 bases unmatched. The CDR3 contains 14 residues. CDR3 region: CSARGQGDTGELFF. CDR3 nucleotide sequence: TGCAGTGCTAGGGGACAGGGAGACACCGGGGAGCTGTTTTTT.

By frequency in the sample, this clonotype is medium-sized (0.01 to 0.1%). CDR3 sequence: CSARGGGAYYEQYF. The CDR3 nucleotides are TGCAGTGCTAGAGGGGGTGGGGCTTACTACGAGCAGTACTTC. The J gene is TRBJ2-7, the V gene TRBV20-1; possibly TRBD1 for D (5 bases). Trimming shortened V by 1 base and J by 3 bases, and 13 bases separated the two germline ends. The CDR3 totals 14 residues. Germline values: CDR1 DFQATT, CDR2 SNEGSKA (reference sequence).

By sample fraction, this clonotype is large. This sequence joins TRBV19 and TRBJ2-2; D remains ambiguous. Between the trimmed V and J ends, which lost 7 bases and 6 bases, there was a span of 6 bases. CDR3 length: 11 amino acids. The V gene's germline CDR1 is LNHDA and CDR2 SQIVND (reference sequence). The CDR3 loop reads CASTGPGELFF. The CDR3 nucleotides read TGTGCCAGTACAGGCCCCGGGGAGCTGTTTTTT.

This clonotype is labeled large. The chain has TRBV25-1 and TRBJ2-1, with TRBD1 identical over 7 bases. The V gene end was trimmed by 6 bases and the J gene end by 4 bases; junction bases not matched to a gene: 18. In germline, CDR1 is MGHDK, CDR2 SYGVNS. The CDR3 runs 18 residues. The CDR3 reads CASRGEGAYPHYYNEQFF. CDR3 DNA sequence: TGTGCCAGCAGAGGAGAGGGGGCCTACCCCCATTATTACAATGAGCAGTTCTTC.

Relative to its sample, this clonotype is medium-sized. CDR3 in amino acids: CASSPAPGVYEQYF. The DNA for the CDR3 is TGTGCCAGCAGTCCGGCACCGGGGGTCTACGAGCAGTACTTC. The V and J genes are TRBV9 and TRBJ2-7; tentative D call: TRBD2 (6 bases). V was shortened by 5 bases and J by 3 bases, with 15 bases between the two germline ends. This CDR3 contains 14 residues. The germline V gene encodes CDR1 SGDLS and CDR2 YYNGEE. Full variable domain (outside the CDR3, taken from reference TRBV9 and TRBJ2-7): DSGVTQTPKHLITATGQRVTLRCSPRSGDLSVYWYQQSLDQGLQFLIQYYNGEERAKGNILERFSAQQFPDLHSELNLSSLELGDSALYFCASSPAPGVYEQYFGPGTRLTVT.

Sample share makes this clonotype large. The chain is built from TRBV29-1 and TRBJ2-7, with D maybe TRBD2 (5 bases). Germline V gene sequence: CDR1 SQVTM, CDR2 ANQGSEA. The CDR3 is made up of 14 amino acids. Trimming took off 0 bases at V and 0 bases at J, with 9 bases between the two ends. The chain's CDR3 is CSVEEEGSSYEQYF. CDR3 nucleotides: TGCAGCGTTGAAGAAGAGGGCAGCTCCTACGAGCAGTACTTC.

By proportion, this clonotype is large. This chain links TRBV19 with TRBJ2-3; TRBD2 matches 13 bases. Germline CDR1 and CDR2: LNHDA and SQIVND (reference sequence). The V and J ends lost 5 bases and 4 bases, in that order; junction bases with no gene match: 3. The CDR3 consists of 15 residues. The CDR3 DNA sequence: TGTGCCAGTAGTCCAACTAGCGGGGGGGCAGATACGCAGTATTTT. It is translated as CASSPTSGGADTQYF.

By share, this clonotype counts as medium-sized. This rearrangement joins TRBV19 to TRBJ2-1; D may be TRBD2 (6 bases). Trimming left V 10 bases short and J 3 bases short, with 19 bases between. There are 15 residues in the CDR3. CDR1 and CDR2 (germline): LNHDA, SQIVND (reference sequence). CDR3 in DNA: TGTGCCACCGCCCCGGGACTGATTTTCTACAATGAGCAGTTCTTC. Its protein product is CATAPGLIFYNEQFF.

By share, this clonotype counts as medium-sized. The chain uses TRBV20-1 and TRBJ2-7, with 9 bases lining up with TRBD2. Germline assignment: CDR1 DFQATT and CDR2 SNEGSKA (reference sequence). V shed 6 bases, J shed 3 bases, and the junction held 15 bases outside the gene matches. This CDR3 region has 16 residues. CDR3: CSAAGFLAGDNYEQYF. The CDR3 DNA reads TGCAGTGCGGCAGGGTTTTTAGCGGGGGATAACTACGAGCAGTACTTC.

In its sample, this clonotype was seen a few times. It may be a read error: a sequence one base away is much more abundant. V and J are TRBV7-3 and TRBJ2-1; the D is unclear. The CDR3 is 12 amino acids. The germline CDR1 and CDR2 sequences are SGHTA and FQGTGA. CDR3 DNA sequence: TGTGCCAGCAGCTTAGGTGGGAATGAGCAGTGCTTC. Translating it yields CASSLGGNEQCF.

The gene calls are TRBV19 and TRBJ2-5; 9 bases line up with TRBD1. The CDR3 loop spans 14 amino acids. In germline, CDR1 is LNHDA, CDR2 SQIVND (reference sequence). V was pared by 7 bases and J by 5 bases, with 8 bases of the junction left unmatched. The CDR3 nucleotides read TGTGCCAGTACTTTAGGACAGGGGATGGAGACCCAGTACTTC. Translation: CASTLGQGMETQYF.